What follows are 17 T cell receptor beta chains derived from one specimen sequenced in a study of breast tumors, draining lymph nodes, adjacent tissues. TCRdb ran MiXCR on the multiplex PCR reads and lists one entry per CDR3 protein. The sample holds nearly 200,000 distinct CDR3 sequences, 31% seen once. Breast cancer patients provided tissue from their axillary draining lymph nodes. Material for sequencing was axillary lymph node tissue. These receptors were obtained from a female donor with breast cancer. Some clones in this sample may be carry-over from other donors' samples.

Concerning this clonotype itself: A read error may explain this, as a much larger clone is one base away. The rearrangement links TRBV14 to TRBJ2-5, with a tentative D call TRBD2 (6 bases). The V gene's germline CDR1 is SGHDN and CDR2 FVKESK. The length of the CDR3 is 15 residues. CDR3 loop: CASSQFGAGQETPYF. The CDR3 DNA is TGTGCCAGCAGCCAATTTGGGGCGGGGCAAGAGACCCCGTACTTC. The full variable domain, in which reference TRBV14 and TRBJ2-5 provide the parts outside the CDR3, is EAGVTQFPSHSVIEKGQTVTLRCDPISGHDNLYWYRRVMGKEIKFLLHFVKESKQDESGMPNNRFLAERTGGTYSTLKVQPAELEDSGVYFCASSQFGAGQETPYFGPGTRLLVL.

The CDR3 DNA follows: TGTGCCAGCGGATCTACCCCGCAGGACACACATTCACCCCTCCACTTT. Its translation is CASGSTPQDTHSPLHF. The gene calls are TRBV7-8 and TRBJ1-6, with D perhaps matching TRBD1 (5 bases). The CDR3 runs to 16 residues. The germline V gene encodes CDR1 SGHVS and CDR2 FQNEAQ. V shed 8 bases and J shed 8 bases, with 22 bases lying between them.

A remark on this clonotype: Germline and junction disagree at one end, which may indicate a read error. The V gene is TRBV4-1, the J gene TRBJ1-4; 9 nucleotides line up with TRBD1. CDR1 is MGHRA, CDR2 YSYEKL, per germline. The CDR3 spans 15 residues. The CDR3 protein is CVSGQDRGTGKKLFF. CDR3 in DNA: TGCGTCAGCGGCCAAGACCGGGGGACAGGGAAAAAACTGTTTTTT.

In the case of this clonotype: This may be a read error, as it is one base from a much larger clone. In DNA, the CDR3 is TGTGCCAGCAGCCGGGGACAGGGTACCAAGAATGAGCAGTTCTTC. It is translated as CASSRGQGTKNEQFF. The chain combines TRBV11-3 with TRBJ2-1; 9 bases match TRBD1. CDR1 and CDR2 (germline): SGHNT, YENEEA. J lost 7 bases, V lost 5 bases, and 9 bases had no gene match. This CDR3 contains 15 residues.

This clonotype was detected many times. The CDR3 coding sequence is TGTGCCAGCACCTTCGTGGGACAGGGGTACGAGCAGTACTTC. This sequence encodes CASTFVGQGYEQYF. The J gene is TRBJ2-7, the V gene TRBV11-3; 10 positions agree with TRBD1. The V gene's germline CDR1 is SGHNT and CDR2 YENEEA. V was pared by 7 bases and J by 4 bases, with 7 bases of the junction left unmatched. The CDR3 runs 14 residues. The variable domain in full, with the rest retrieved from reference TRBV11-3 and TRBJ2-7, is EAGVVQSPRYKIIEKKQPVAFWCNPISGHNTLYWYLQNLGQGPELLIRYENEEAVDDSQLPKDRFSAERLKGVDSTLKIQPAELGDSAVYLCASTFVGQGYEQYFGPGTRLTVT.

This clonotype appeared once. Since a much larger clone is just one base distant, this may be a read error. J is TRBJ2-7 and V is TRBV11-1; 7 bases are shared with TRBD1. There are 14 residues in the CDR3. CDR1 is SGHAT and CDR2 is FQDESV in the germline V gene (reference sequence). V dropped 5 bases and J dropped 5; count of bases not matched to a gene: 9. CDR3 in amino acids: CASSPLDRSHEQYF. CDR3 bases: TGTGCCAGCAGCCCGTTGGACAGGTCTCACGAGCAGTACTTC.

At least ten counts were recorded for this clonotype. This chain links TRBV20-1 with TRBJ1-3; 11 nucleotides align to TRBD1. This CDR3 region has 17 residues. Trimming removed 6 bases from V and 0 bases from J; junction bases left unmatched: 10. The V gene's germline CDR1 is DFQATT and CDR2 SNEGSKA (reference sequence). CDR3 protein: CSATDRGLRSSGNTIYF. DNA for the CDR3: TGCAGTGCCACGGACAGGGGGCTGAGAAGCTCTGGAAACACCATATATTTT.

This clonotype was seen only a few times. One junction end disagrees with the germline gene, perhaps due to a read error. The V and J genes are TRBV7-2 and TRBJ2-5, with 8 positions matching TRBD2. CDR1 is SGHTA, CDR2 FQGNSA, per germline. The CDR3 has 15 residues. CDR3 in amino acids: CASSQSGGGRKTQHF. The CDR3 bases are TGTGCCAGCAGCCAGAGCGGGGGAGGGCGGAAGACCCAGCACTTC.

The rearrangement links TRBV7-2 to TRBJ2-7; D possibly matches TRBD1 or TRBD2 (7 bases each). CDR1 SGHTA and CDR2 FQGNSA come from the germline V gene. The CDR3 extends over 15 amino acids. V dropped 5 bases and J dropped 5 bases, with 19 bases sitting between them. CDR3 in DNA: TGTGCCAGCAGCACTGGGGGGGGAGGGGGCGACGAGCAGTACTTC. Its translation is CASSTGGGGGDEQYF.

This clonotype turned up a few times. The chain couples TRBV5-4 to TRBJ1-4, with 9 bases fitting TRBD1. Germline-derived CDR1 and CDR2 are SGHNT and YYREEE (reference sequence). This CDR3 region has 14 residues. With V trimmed by 4 bases and J by 7 bases, 5 bases remained unmatched. The DNA of the CDR3 is TGTGCCAGCAGCCGGGACAGGGAATCTGAAAAACTGTTTTTT. Translation: CASSRDRESEKLFF.

This clonotype was seen ten or more times. The chain couples TRBV30 to TRBJ2-7, with D hard to call. The CDR3 is made up of 14 amino acids. Looked up from germline, CDR1 is GTSNPN and CDR2 is SVGIG (reference sequence). Trimming cost V 0 bases and J 2 bases, with 11 bases left between them. CDR3 in amino acids: CAWSVSFRTYEQYF. CDR3 in DNA: TGTGCCTGGAGTGTATCGTTCAGGACCTACGAGCAGTACTTC.

A remark on this clonotype: At one end, the junction sequence differs from germline, possibly due to a read error. The rearrangement links TRBV2 to TRBJ2-3, with D hard to call. The length of the CDR3 is 14 residues. The germline V gene encodes CDR1 SNHLY and CDR2 FYNNEI. The CDR3 is CASNERGVVGTQYF. CDR3 sequence (DNA): TGTGCCAGCAATGAACGTGGGGTGGTGGGTACGCAGTATTTT. The complete variable domain, with remaining parts taken from reference TRBV2 and TRBJ2-3, reads EPEVTQTPSHQVTQMGQEVILRCVPISNHLYFYWYRQILGQKVEFLVSFYNNEISEKSEIFDDQFSVERPDGSNFTLKIRSTKLEDSAMYFCASNERGVVGTQYFGPGTRLTVL.

This clonotype was detected many times. The rearrangement links TRBV13 to TRBJ2-7; 13 nucleotides align to TRBD2. Germline V gene data show CDR1 as PRHDT and CDR2 as FYEKMQ (reference sequence). The length of the CDR3 is 16 residues. J gave up 4 bases and V 5 bases, and 8 bases lay outside the gene matches. CDR3 nucleotides: TGTGCCAGCAGCCCTTATGGACTAGCGGGAGTGTACGAGCAGTACTTC. Its translation is CASSPYGLAGVYEQYF.

There are many counts of this clonotype. The genes are TRBV15 and TRBJ2-3; TRBD2 might be the D (5 bases). Germline CDR1 reads LNHNV; CDR2 reads YYDKDF (reference sequence). Trimming removed 5 bases from V and 5 bases from J, with 17 bases in between. This CDR3 spans 15 amino acids. The CDR3: CATSSRDSAGDTQYF. The CDR3 coding sequence is TGTGCCACCAGCTCCCGGGATTCTGCGGGAGATACGCAGTATTTT. The full variable domain, in which reference TRBV15 and TRBJ2-3 provide the parts outside the CDR3, is DAMVIQNPRYQVTQFGKPVTLSCSQTLNHNVMYWYQQKSSQAPKLLFHYYDKDFNNEADTPDNFQSRRPNTSFCFLDIRSPGLGDTAMYLCATSSRDSAGDTQYFGPGTRLTVL.

This clonotype was seen at least ten times. The chain is built from TRBV5-6 and TRBJ2-7; either TRBD1 or TRBD2 may fit D (5 bases each). The CDR3 is 15 amino acids. The V and J ends lost 2 bases and 4 bases respectively, with 16 bases between them. Germline CDR1 reads SGHDT; CDR2 reads YYEEEE. This CDR3 reads CASSLLGAGGYEQYF. The CDR3 bases are TGTGCCAGCAGCTTACTCGGGGCAGGTGGATACGAGCAGTACTTC.

This clonotype was found a few times. The V gene is TRBV27, the J gene TRBJ2-7; D unresolved. V was cut by 3 bases and J by 3 bases, with 12 bases left in between. CDR1 is MNHEY, CDR2 SMNVEV, per germline (reference sequence). The CDR3 loop spans 14 amino acids. The CDR3 loop reads CASSLLAEDYEQYF. CDR3 DNA: TGTGCCAGCAGTTTGCTCGCTGAAGACTACGAGCAGTACTTC.

In this sample, this clonotype turned up many times. The chain combines TRBV2 with TRBJ2-6, with D unresolved. The CDR3 has 18 residues. Germline loops: CDR1 SNHLY, CDR2 FYNNEI. Trimming pared 3 bases from V and 2 bases from J, leaving 17 bases between. This CDR3 reads CASSDEEYGSAGANVLTF. The CDR3 bases are TGTGCCAGCAGTGACGAGGAATATGGTTCTGCTGGGGCCAACGTCCTGACTTTC.